This entry concerns a single T cell receptor (beta chain). What it binds is not known. PCR used 60 Vbeta primers and 13 Jbeta primers. TCRdb's copy holds only in-frame clones and misses some; the assay was immunoSEQ multiplex PCR. The repertoire holds about 210,000 clones, with about four fifths as singletons. The sample comes from a study of cytomegalovirus exposure and HLA in healthy donors. The study's findings and limits: Some public TCRs appeared in many individuals, while most sequences were rare.

Per germline, CDR1 SQVTM and CDR2 ANQGSEA. This CDR3 is 16 amino acids long. V lost 0 bases to trimming and J lost 6 bases; unmatched junction nucleotides: 9. Sequencing input: PBMCs. The TCR was taken from a woman aged 50 to 60 in good health and CMV-seropositive. The chain is built from TRBV29-1 and TRBJ2-2; TRBD1 agrees at 8 bases. CDR3 loop: CSVEDQGQDFSGELFF. The CDR3 DNA reads TGCAGCGTTGAAGATCAGGGACAGGATTTTTCCGGGGAGCTGTTTTTT.